This T cell receptor beta chain was captured by sequencing in a study of blood T cell repertoires in COVID-19. Study details: T cells, B-cell-depleted T cells, or PBMCs provided the cDNA or gDNA that served as material.

Sequencing used immunoSEQ multiplex PCR; TCRdb keeps in-frame clones, though not all of them. Of approximately 200,000 clones listed, around 84% are singletons. The V and J ends lost 7 bases and 0 bases respectively, with 13 bases between them. Per the germline V gene, CDR1 is MNHNY and CDR2 is SVGAGI (reference sequence). The length of the CDR3 is 15 residues. The sample was peripheral blood. The V and J genes are TRBV6-6 and TRBJ1-3, with D possibly being TRBD1 (5 bases). This sequence originates from a woman in her sixties who had recovered from COVID-19. CDR3 DNA sequence: TGTGCCAGCACGGCAGGGTCAAGCTCTGGAAACACCATATATTTT. As protein: CASTAGSSSGNTIYF.